These 2 T cell receptor beta chains were all obtained from the same sample, sequenced in a study of T-cell memory formation after mild COVID-19. TCRdb recomputed calls from the 5' RACE reads with MiXCR, one row per CDR3 protein. The data contain roughly 89,000 distinct CDR3 sequences, 10% to 15% of them singletons. The sequencing input was PBMCs or a T cell subset sorted from them (not recorded which). These receptors were taken from an adult woman who had mild COVID-19 (a few samples of this study predate the infection). Cell type and time point are not known.

CDR3 DNA sequence: TGTGCCACCATGGGATCTGGAAACACCATATATTTT. It encodes CATMGSGNTIYF. The rearrangement links TRBV15 to TRBJ1-3; no firm D call. CDR1 and CDR2 (germline): LNHNV, YYDKDF (reference sequence). The CDR3 has 12 amino acids. V was pared by 7 bases and J by 1 base, with 5 bases between.

A few counts support this clonotype. The CDR3 DNA reads as TGTGCCAGCAGCGATGTCGGGGACAGTAATGAAAAACTGTTTTTT. It is translated as CASSDVGDSNEKLFF. The V and J genes are TRBV7-9 and TRBJ1-4; 7 nucleotides match TRBD1. J was trimmed by 4 bases and V by 5 bases; bases with no gene match: 7. The CDR3 covers 15 residues. The germline V gene encodes CDR1 SEHNR and CDR2 FQNEAQ (reference sequence).